This T cell receptor (beta chain) was documented in a study of graft-versus-host responses after intestinal transplantation. Study overall: Anti-thymocyte globulin served as induction for all recipients, who then took tacrolimus and steroids for about 3 years. Whole-study findings and limits: Allograft clonal ratios (graft-versus-host to host-versus-graft) were high in patients who had graft-donor T cell macrochimerism.

The CDR3 totals 15 residues. Trimming stripped 4 bases from V and 0 bases from J, with 7 bases between. The germline V gene has CDR1 SNHLY and CDR2 FYNNEI. Of note for this clone: The antigen remains unidentified.

Profiled with immunoSEQ multiplex PCR; TCRdb holds only in-frame clones, not every one. The sample has approximately 100,000 clones; about 82% are singletons. The chain employs TRBV2 and TRBJ2-6; D is unresolved. The sequencing here drew on PBMCs, taken 255 days after intestinal transplant. The source is a human patient who received an intestinal transplant, so some T cells may come from the graft donor. This chain's CDR3 is CASSVGFSGANVLTF. The CDR3 DNA sequence: TGTGCCAGCAGTGTCGGGTTCTCTGGGGCCAACGTCCTGACTTTC.